The clone carrying this T cell receptor beta chain was observed a single time. The data derive from a study of T cell clonotyping in hematopoietic cell transplantation. This CDR3 region has 16 residues. The germline CDR1 and CDR2 sequences are SEHNR and FQNEAQ (reference sequence). V lost 2 bases to trimming and J lost 0 bases, with 10 bases between them. Profiling relied on immunoSEQ multiplex PCR, and the TCRdb table lists in-frame clones only, not all of them. This table has 9,500 to 11,000 clones, about 75% appearing once. The chain couples TRBV7-9 to TRBJ1-4; no reliable D call. The sequencing used PBMCs, collected 30 days after allogeneic stem cell transplant. The receptor's source is a female patient in her 40s who had an allogeneic stem cell transplant from a related donor, so T cells may come from the graft donor. Some clones in this sample may be carry-over from other donors' samples. CDR3 DNA sequence: TGTGCCAGCAGCTTACGGACGGCTGCAACTAATGAAAAACTGTTTTTT. This translates into CASSLRTAATNEKLFF.